Listed here are 14 T cell receptor beta chains from one sample, sequenced in a study of CD4+ T cells in melanoma. Data came from immunoSEQ multiplex PCR; TCRdb stores just in-frame clones and leaves some out. The sample shows roughly 9,200 clones, over 55% of them seen only once. Material for sequencing was cells from a culture (not recorded whether cultured in vitro). All receptors come from a human donor with melanoma.

The V gene is TRBV6-1, the J gene TRBJ2-2; 8 nucleotides match TRBD1. Germline V gene lookup returns CDR1 MNHNS and CDR2 SASEGT. The CDR3 has 14 residues. V trimming: 6 bases; J trimming: 3 bases; junction bases outside the gene matches: 3. The CDR3 region is CASSSRGHTGELFF. The CDR3 DNA is TGTGCCAGCAGCAGCAGGGGGCACACCGGGGAGCTGTTTTTT.

V is TRBV5-8 and J is TRBJ1-5; D remains ambiguous. Germline V gene data show CDR1 as SGHTS and CDR2 as YDEGEE. The length of the CDR3 is 15 residues. V was cut by 5 bases and J by 0 bases, with 12 bases left in between. The CDR3 DNA follows: TGTGCCAGCAGTAAGGACGGGAATAGCAATCAGCCCCAGCATTTT. Amino acid sequence: CASSKDGNSNQPQHF.

The chain is built from TRBV5-1 and TRBJ2-5, with a tentative D call TRBD1 (6 bases). Deletions cut 2 bases from V and 0 bases from J, with 8 bases between. Germline-derived CDR1 and CDR2 are SGHRS and YFSETQ. The CDR3 extends over 14 amino acids. For the CDR3, the DNA is TGCGCCAGCAGCTTCCGGGACAACCAAGAGACCCAGTACTTC. Protein product: CASSFRDNQETQYF.

This clone was observed a handful of times. The chain uses TRBV4-1 and TRBJ1-5, with D possibly being TRBD1 (6 bases). Between the trimmed V and J ends, which lost 0 bases and 5 bases, there was a span of 11 bases. Germline V gene lookup returns CDR1 MGHRA and CDR2 YSYEKL. The length of the CDR3 is 15 residues. The CDR3 nucleotides read TGCGCCAGCAGCCAAGACGAACAGGGTCATCAGCCCCAGCATTTT. Its protein is CASSQDEQGHQPQHF.

This clone has just a few counts. The chain links TRBV27 to TRBJ1-4, with no clear D. CDR1 is MNHEY and CDR2 is SMNVEV in the germline V gene (reference sequence). V gave up 4 bases and J gave up 5 bases, with 14 bases separating them. The CDR3 totals 15 residues. This CDR3 reads CASSSRRVGNEKLFF. CDR3 DNA: TGTGCCAGCAGTTCCCGACGAGTAGGGAATGAAAAACTGTTTTTT.

V gene TRBV5-1 combines with J gene TRBJ1-3; perhaps TRBD1 as D (6 bases). Trimming removed 2 bases from V and 2 bases from J, with 8 bases in between. The CDR3 extends over 14 amino acids. The germline V gene has CDR1 SGHRS and CDR2 YFSETQ. This CDR3 reads CASSLGGAGNTIYF. Written as DNA, the CDR3 is TGCGCCAGCAGCTTAGGGGGAGCTGGAAACACCATATATTTT.

This chain links TRBV13 with TRBJ1-1; D is unclear. Trimming removed 4 bases at V and 4 bases at J, with 13 bases between. Germline loops: CDR1 PRHDT, CDR2 FYEKMQ (reference sequence). The CDR3 contains 14 residues. The CDR3 DNA sequence: TGTGCCAGCAGCTCCCCAGACCAGAGCACTGAAGCTTTCTTT. This gives the protein CASSSPDQSTEAFF.

The chain links TRBV29-1 to TRBJ2-1; 10 positions agree with TRBD1. The CDR3 has 15 residues. Germline V lookup: CDR1 SQVTM, CDR2 ANQGSEA. Losses at the gene ends were 7 bases for V and 7 bases for J; bases not matched to a gene: 13. CDR3 nucleotide sequence: TGCAGCGCTACCATCTCGGGACAGGGGAGGAATGAGCAGTTCTTC. Protein sequence: CSATISGQGRNEQFF.

This clone occurred a few times. This chain links TRBV10-2 with TRBJ2-1; TRBD2 matches 7 bases. The CDR3 runs 14 residues. The V gene's germline CDR1 is WSHSY and CDR2 SAAADI. Trimming at V came to 4 bases and at J to 6 bases, leaving 6 bases not matched to a gene. CDR3 nucleotide sequence: TGCGCCAGCAGTGGCTGGGGACTATCCAATGAGCAGTTCTTC. Its translation: CASSGWGLSNEQFF.

Sample share makes this clone medium-sized. V gene TRBV4-1 combines with J gene TRBJ2-7, with no clear D. The CDR3 has 15 amino acids. Between the trimmed V and J ends, which lost 0 bases and 2 bases, there was a span of 11 bases. Germline values: CDR1 MGHRA, CDR2 YSYEKL. CDR3: CASSQDPGGTYEQYF. The CDR3 coding sequence is TGCGCCAGCAGCCAAGATCCGGGCGGAACCTACGAGCAGTACTTC.

The chain couples TRBV28 to TRBJ2-7; the D is unclear. The CDR3 is 11 amino acids. Trimming took off 5 bases at V and 7 bases at J, with 9 bases between the two ends. The germline gives CDR1 MDHEN, CDR2 SYDVKM. CDR3 sequence reads: CASSRVGEQYF. Written as DNA, the CDR3 is TGTGCCAGCAGTAGGGTTGGGGAGCAGTACTTC.

The chain links TRBV7-3 to TRBJ1-5; D gene unclear. The V and J ends lost 5 bases and 7 bases respectively, with 12 bases between them. The germline V gene encodes CDR1 SGHTA and CDR2 FQGTGA. The CDR3 extends over 13 amino acids. The CDR3 DNA is TGTGCCAGCAGCCTCGCCCGCGGACAGCCCCAGCATTTT. As protein: CASSLARGQPQHF.

The V and J genes are TRBV12-5 and TRBJ1-1; D is ambiguous. V lost 0 bases and J lost 0, with 14 bases in between. The germline CDR1 and CDR2 sequences are LGHNT and FRNRAP. The CDR3 sequence is 17 residues long. The CDR3 DNA follows: TGTGCTAGTGGTTTGGTACCCCTCGCAGCCATGAACACTGAAGCTTTCTTT. Its protein is CASGLVPLAAMNTEAFF.

DNA for the CDR3: TGTGCCAGCAGCCCTAGCGGGGGGGGCCGAGAGACCCAGTACTTC. Translating it yields CASSPSGGGRETQYF. The gene calls are TRBV7-6 and TRBJ2-5, with TRBD2 matching 12 bases. Germline-derived CDR1 and CDR2 are SGHVS and FNYEAQ. Trimming at V came to 5 bases and at J to 4 bases, leaving 5 bases not matched to a gene. The CDR3 totals 15 residues.